The 25 T cell receptor beta chains in this list originate from one sample, sequenced in a study of early T cells in non-severe SARS-CoV-2 infection. TCRdb called the 5' RACE reads again in MiXCR, with one record for every CDR3 protein. This sample yields around 100,000 distinct CDR3 sequences, of which approximately 17% are seen a single time; 0.95% to 1.5% belongs to the top ten. Sequenced input: whole blood. These receptors originate from an adult who was a healthcare worker with PCR-confirmed SARS-CoV-2 infection or an uninfected control (not recorded which).

This clonotype appeared a few times. This chain joins TRBV29-1 and TRBJ1-1; unclear D gene. V lost 1 base and J 1 base, leaving 4 bases between the germline ends. CDR1 and CDR2 (germline): SQVTM, ANQGSEA. The CDR3 runs to 12 residues. The CDR3 bases are TGCAGCGTTGAAGTCACGAACACTGAAGCTTTCTTT. The encoded protein is CSVEVTNTEAFF.

The genes are TRBV13 and TRBJ2-7; D may be TRBD2 (6 bases). Germline assignment: CDR1 PRHDT and CDR2 FYEKMQ (reference sequence). Trimming removed 4 bases from V and 5 bases from J, with 18 bases in between. This CDR3 has 15 residues. This chain's CDR3 is CASSYTGASAHEQYF. The CDR3, as DNA: TGTGCCAGCAGCTACACTGGGGCTAGCGCCCACGAGCAGTACTTC.

This clonotype showed up just a few times. The CDR3 DNA sequence: TGTGCCAGCAGTCTTTCTTGGAGGCGCGGGGTCGGGGGAATAGACACTGAAGCTTTCTTT. Encoded protein: CASSLSWRRGVGGIDTEAFF. The J gene is TRBJ1-1, the V gene TRBV28, with D possibly TRBD1 on 5 matching bases. CDR1 is MDHEN, CDR2 SYDVKM, per germline. The CDR3 has 20 amino acids. Trimming stripped 5 bases from V and 3 bases from J, with 31 bases between.

This clonotype was seen ten or more times. CDR3 nucleotide sequence: TGTGCCAGCAGCCCAACCCGGACAGGGGAAGTGGAAAAACTGTTTTTT. Encoded protein: CASSPTRTGEVEKLFF. The V and J genes are TRBV9 and TRBJ1-4, with TRBD1 matching 9 bases. This CDR3 region has 16 residues. Trimming took 4 bases from V and 8 from J; bases not matched to a gene: 12. The germline V gene encodes CDR1 SGDLS and CDR2 YYNGEE.

The chain combines TRBV19 with TRBJ2-4; a possible D gene is TRBD1 (6 bases). The CDR3 length is 14 residues. In germline, CDR1 is LNHDA, CDR2 SQIVND (reference sequence). V lost 6 bases and J 6 bases, leaving 15 bases between the germline ends. The CDR3 is CASSQGRITNIQYF. The CDR3 DNA follows: TGTGCCAGTAGCCAGGGGCGGATAACAAACATTCAGTACTTC.

This clonotype was observed many times. The chain couples TRBV28 to TRBJ2-7, with D perhaps matching TRBD1 (6 bases). CDR1 MDHEN and CDR2 SYDVKM come from the germline V gene. The CDR3 has 15 amino acids. V was shortened by 3 bases and J by 3 bases, with 15 bases between the two germline ends. This chain's CDR3 is CASSFPAGQHYEQYF. The CDR3 DNA is TGTGCCAGCAGTTTTCCCGCAGGACAGCACTACGAGCAGTACTTC.

The V gene is TRBV24-1, the J gene TRBJ2-7; 10 positions agree with TRBD1. After removal of 4 bases from V and 7 bases from J, the junction contained 3 bases not matched to a gene. The CDR3 covers 13 residues. Per the germline V gene, CDR1 is KGHDR and CDR2 is SFDVKD. CDR3 protein: CATSERTGGEQYF. The CDR3 nucleotides are TGTGCCACCAGTGAACGGACAGGGGGGGAGCAGTACTTC.

This clonotype has more than one count but fewer than ten. The V call is TRBV24-1, the J call TRBJ2-1; 8 bases are shared with TRBD1. This CDR3 has 15 residues. J gave up 8 bases and V 4 bases, and 9 bases lay outside the gene matches. Germline CDR1 reads KGHDR; CDR2 reads SFDVKD. In DNA form, the CDR3 reads TGTGCCACCAGTGACCCGACAGGGGTAGTTGATGAGCAGTTCTTC. As protein: CATSDPTGVVDEQFF.

V is TRBV28 and J is TRBJ1-5; the match to TRBD1 covers 9 bases. TRBJ2-3 matches the DNA end more closely, so the J call is doubtful. This CDR3 comprises 17 residues. Germline V gene sequence: CDR1 MDHEN, CDR2 SYDVKM. CDR3 in DNA: TGTGCCAGCAGTTTAGCTGGGTGGACAGGGGACAAAGGGGCCCAGTATTTT. It translates to CASSLAGWTGDKGAQYF.

This clonotype was detected only a few times. The J gene is TRBJ2-1, the V gene TRBV20-1; TRBD2 aligns across 7 bases. The CDR3 contains 15 residues. V was pared by 6 bases and J by 1 base, with 9 bases of the junction left unmatched. Looked up from germline, CDR1 is DFQATT and CDR2 is SNEGSKA (reference sequence). Here the CDR3 reads CSARKRDLSYNEQFF. CDR3 sequence (DNA): TGCAGTGCGCGGAAGCGGGATTTGTCCTACAATGAGCAGTTCTTC.

CDR3 nucleotide sequence: TGTGCCATCAGTGAAGAAGACAGGGAAGAGACCCAGTACTTC. Its translation is CAISEEDREETQYF. The gene calls are TRBV10-3 and TRBJ2-5, with TRBD1 matching over 7 bases. The CDR3 consists of 14 residues. Trimming removed 3 bases from V and 3 bases from J; junction bases left unmatched: 4. Germline V CDR1 and CDR2: ENHRY, SYGVKD.

The sample holds a few counts of this clonotype. The chain recombines TRBV10-3 with TRBJ2-2, with TRBD1 matching over 9 bases. Per germline, CDR1 ENHRY and CDR2 SYGVKD. The J segment lost 3 bases and the V segment lost 9 bases, leaving 2 bases of the junction unmatched. This CDR3 has 13 amino acids. In DNA, the CDR3 is TGTGCCATTGGACAGGGGTACACCGGGGAGCTGTTTTTT. Residues: CAIGQGYTGELFF.

The gene calls are TRBV4-3 and TRBJ2-1, with 10 positions matching TRBD2. V was clipped by 0 bases and J by 3 bases; unmatched bases: 5. The CDR3 is 17 residues long. Per germline, CDR1 LGHNA and CDR2 YSLEER. CDR3 residues: CASSQDGGLAIYNEQFF. CDR3 DNA: TGCGCCAGCAGCCAAGATGGGGGACTAGCGATCTACAATGAGCAGTTCTTC.

The sample holds a few counts of this clonotype. The rearrangement joins TRBV19 to TRBJ1-5; 7 bases line up with TRBD1. The length of the CDR3 is 13 residues. Germline V CDR1 and CDR2: LNHDA, SQIVND (reference sequence). Trimming at V came to 9 bases and at J to 3 bases, leaving 5 bases not matched to a gene. CDR3 loop: CASAQGNNQPQHF. DNA of the CDR3: TGTGCCAGCGCACAGGGGAACAATCAGCCCCAGCATTTT.

This clonotype was detected many times. The genes are TRBV5-1 and TRBJ2-7; no firm D call. Germline V gives CDR1 SGHRS, CDR2 YFSETQ. The germline V and J ends were trimmed by 1 base and 3 bases, with 14 bases remaining between them. The CDR3 has 15 residues. CDR3: CASSLNSPPSYEQYF. The CDR3 DNA reads as TGCGCCAGCAGCTTGAATAGCCCCCCGAGCTACGAGCAGTACTTC. Based on the CDR3 plus reference TRBV5-1 and TRBJ2-7, the full variable domain is KAGVTQTPRYLIKTRGQQVTLSCSPISGHRSVSWYQQTPGQGLQFLFEYFSETQRNKGNFPGRFSGRQFSNSRSEMNVSTLELGDSALYLCASSLNSPPSYEQYFGPGTRLTVT.

This clonotype was detected a few times. The rearrangement uses TRBV3-1 and TRBJ2-3; D unclear. Trimming took 0 bases from V and 4 from J, leaving 2 bases between them. Germline CDR1 reads LGHDT; CDR2 reads YNNKEL (reference sequence). CDR3 length: 12 residues. Here the CDR3 reads CASSQEADTQYF. As DNA, the CDR3 is TGTGCCAGCAGCCAAGAGGCAGATACGCAGTATTTT.

This clonotype has just a few counts. The chain employs TRBV27 and TRBJ1-6; D is unclear. V was shortened by 0 bases and J by 9 bases, with 12 bases between the two germline ends. Germline V gives CDR1 MNHEY, CDR2 SMNVEV (reference sequence). This CDR3 is built from 15 residues. CDR3 loop: CASSLSVGESSPLHF. The CDR3 nucleotides are TGTGCCAGCAGTTTATCGGTGGGAGAGAGTTCACCCCTCCACTTT.

The genes are TRBV5-5 and TRBJ2-5, with D unresolved. The CDR3 contains 13 residues. Trimming pared 0 bases from V and 6 bases from J, leaving 9 bases between. CDR1 and CDR2 (germline): SGHKS, YYEKEE (reference sequence). The DNA of the CDR3 is TGTGCCAGCAGCTTGGGGGATTGGAAGACCCAGTACTTC. Translating gives CASSLGDWKTQYF. Drawing the rest from reference TRBV5-5 and TRBJ2-5, the complete variable domain is DAGVTQSPTHLIKTRGQQVTLRCSPISGHKSVSWYQQVLGQGPQFIFQYYEKEERGRGNFPDRFSARQFPNYSSELNVNALLLGDSALYLCASSLGDWKTQYFGPGTRLLVL.

This clonotype was seen a single time. The rearrangement links TRBV10-3 to TRBJ2-7, with 12 nucleotides matching TRBD1. Trimming took 6 bases from V and 6 from J; bases not matched to a gene: 6. The CDR3 has 14 residues. Germline CDR1 reads ENHRY; CDR2 reads SYGVKD. The CDR3 DNA reads as TGTGCCATCAGCGGGACAGGGGGCTACCCCGAGCAGTACTTC. Protein product: CAISGTGGYPEQYF.

There are a few counts of this clonotype. The chain recombines TRBV7-9 with TRBJ1-1; D gene uncertain. The germline V gene has CDR1 SEHNR and CDR2 FQNEAQ (reference sequence). The CDR3 has 17 residues. The V gene lost 2 bases and the J gene lost 0 bases, with 16 bases spanning the gap. CDR3 nucleotide sequence: TGTGCCAGCAGCTTAAGGGTGGGTCAGCTAATGAACACTGAAGCTTTCTTT. Its protein product is CASSLRVGQLMNTEAFF.

The chain combines TRBV20-1 with TRBJ1-5, with 7 bases aligning to TRBD1. CDR1 is DFQATT and CDR2 is SNEGSKA in the germline V gene (reference sequence). This CDR3 region has 13 residues. V shed 5 bases and J 5 bases; nucleotides not matched to a gene: 6. CDR3 in DNA: TGCAGTGCTGGGACAGCATTTGATCAGCCCCAGCATTTT. Its protein is CSAGTAFDQPQHF.

This clonotype occurred many times. This chain connects TRBV13 to TRBJ2-1; D not certain. This CDR3 region has 15 residues. CDR1 PRHDT and CDR2 FYEKMQ come from the germline V gene (reference sequence). V was clipped by 3 bases and J by 8 bases, with 17 bases between them. In DNA form, the CDR3 reads TGTGCCAGCAGCTTGGTGGCTAGAAGCCCCCATGAGCAGTTCTTC. As protein: CASSLVARSPHEQFF.

This clonotype was recorded a few times. This chain uses TRBV9 with TRBJ1-3; TRBD1 might be the D (6 bases). Trimming pared 0 bases from V and 0 bases from J, leaving 10 bases between. CDR3 length: 16 residues. Germline CDR1 reads SGDLS; CDR2 reads YYNGEE. The CDR3 coding sequence is TGTGCCAGCAGCGTAGGGGGGCTTAACTCTGGAAACACCATATATTTT. It codes for CASSVGGLNSGNTIYF.

The table lists this clonotype with a few counts. The chain links TRBV29-1 to TRBJ1-1, with D uncertain. Trimming left V 6 bases short and J 1 base short, with 9 bases between. Germline V gene data show CDR1 as SQVTM and CDR2 as ANQGSEA. This CDR3 is built from 12 residues. CDR3 nucleotides: TGCAGCGTAGGACGGAGGAACACTGAAGCTTTCTTT. Encoded protein: CSVGRRNTEAFF.

This clonotype was observed a few times. The rearrangement joins TRBV29-1 to TRBJ2-6; 7 bases match TRBD1. Germline CDR1 reads SQVTM; CDR2 reads ANQGSEA. The CDR3 totals 14 residues. Trimming took 6 bases from V and 3 from J; bases not matched to a gene: 5. CDR3 sequence reads: CSVGTGDGANVLTF. CDR3 nucleotides: TGCAGCGTCGGTACAGGGGATGGGGCCAACGTCCTGACTTTC.